The clone carrying this T cell receptor beta chain was counted a few times. CDR3 length: 14 residues. Trimming left V 3 bases short and J 5 bases short, with 13 bases between. In germline, CDR1 is LGHNA, CDR2 YNFKEQ. This sample is drawn from a study of patients and donors after allogeneic stem cell transplantation. TCRdb processed the RT-PCR reads anew with MiXCR; each CDR3 protein has one entry. This sample yields 24,000 or so distinct CDR3 sequences, of which about 28% are seen a single time; approximately 50% belongs to the top ten. The rearrangement uses TRBV4-2 and TRBJ1-1; weak D call: TRBD1 (6 bases). Sequencing used blood, either unsorted or a sorted T cell fraction (not recorded which). The sequence came from a human donor who was either an allogeneic HSCT recipient or a stem cell or donor lymphocyte infusion donor (not recorded which). It is not recorded whose cells these are; they may come from a transplant donor. This chain's CDR3 is CASSHPGGRTEAFF. CDR3 in DNA: TGTGCCAGCAGCCACCCCGGGGGCCGGACTGAAGCTTTCTTT.